The 14 T cell receptor beta chains in this list originate from one sample, sequenced in a study of shared clonotypes between healthy human individuals. Assay: immunoSEQ multiplex PCR; the TCRdb copy retains only in-frame clones and omits some. The data show roughly 450,000 clones, 75% to 85% seen once. Sample: PBMCs. These receptors came from a woman aged 40 to 55 in good health. Some clones in this sample may be carry-over from other donors' samples.

This clone was detected only once. The gene calls are TRBV28 and TRBJ1-1, with D perhaps TRBD1 (6 bases). The CDR3 contains 15 residues. CDR1 is MDHEN and CDR2 is SYDVKM in the germline V gene. Trimming took off 10 bases at V and 3 bases at J, with 21 bases between the two ends. Written as DNA, the CDR3 is TGTGCCAAGATAAGGGGGGCGAAGAAGGACACTGAAGCTTTCTTT. This gives the protein CAKIRGAKKDTEAFF.

There are a few counts of this clone. The chain combines TRBV9 with TRBJ1-2, with 7 positions matching TRBD1. Germline V gene lookup returns CDR1 SGDLS and CDR2 YYNGEE. The V and J ends lost 7 bases and 8 bases, in that order; junction bases with no gene match: 11. This CDR3 has 13 amino acids. CDR3: CASGRNRGQGYTF. As DNA, the CDR3 is TGTGCCAGCGGCCGAAACAGGGGTCAGGGCTACACCTTC.

The chain joins TRBV7-2 to TRBJ1-5; D is possibly TRBD1 (6 bases). This CDR3 is built from 17 residues. Germline V lookup: CDR1 SGHTA, CDR2 FQGNSA. V lost 2 bases and J lost 7, with 21 bases in between. CDR3 region: CASSLRAAGVVGQPQHF. The CDR3 DNA reads TGTGCCAGCAGCTTAAGGGCCGCAGGGGTCGTGGGACAGCCCCAGCATTTT.

This chain connects TRBV10-3 to TRBJ2-7, with 10 bases aligning to TRBD2. With V trimmed by 2 bases and J by 4 bases, 2 bases remained unmatched. The CDR3 is made up of 14 amino acids. Germline V gene lookup returns CDR1 ENHRY and CDR2 SYGVKD. The CDR3 region has the DNA TGTGCCATCAGTGAGCGGACTAGCGGATACGAGCAGTACTTC. Residues: CAISERTSGYEQYF.

This rearrangement joins TRBV5-4 to TRBJ2-7; perhaps TRBD1 as D (5 bases). Trimming left V 3 bases short and J 1 base short, with 8 bases between. The CDR3 has 13 amino acids. CDR1 and CDR2 (germline): SGHNT, YYREEE (reference sequence). The CDR3 DNA is TGTGCCAGCAGCTCCCAGGGTTCCTACGAGCAGTACTTC. Translated: CASSSQGSYEQYF. Using reference TRBV5-4 and TRBJ2-7 for the parts outside the CDR3, the full variable domain is ETGVTQSPTHLIKTRGQQVTLRCSSQSGHNTVSWYQQALGQGPQFIFQYYREEENGRGNFPPRFSGLQFPNYSSELNVNALELDDSALYLCASSSQGSYEQYFGPGTRLTVT.

J is TRBJ2-7 and V is TRBV27, with a possible D match to TRBD2 (5 bases). The length of the CDR3 is 11 residues. V was pared by 6 bases and J by 6 bases, with 9 bases between. CDR1 MNHEY and CDR2 SMNVEV come from the germline V gene (reference sequence). The CDR3 bases are TGTGCCAGCAGCTCGGGATTCGAGCAGTACTTC. Protein sequence: CASSSGFEQYF.

The chain recombines TRBV6-5 with TRBJ1-5, with 8 bases aligning to TRBD1. This CDR3 comprises 15 residues. Germline lookup yields CDR1 MNHEY and CDR2 SVGAGI. After removal of 5 bases from V and 7 bases from J, the junction contained 10 bases not matched to a gene. CDR3 nucleotide sequence: TGTGCCAGCAGTCCCCCAGGGGGCGCGGACCAGCCCCAGCATTTT. The encoded protein is CASSPPGGADQPQHF.

This clone was picked up one time. The chain recombines TRBV2 with TRBJ1-2; D is possibly TRBD1 (6 bases). The germline V gene has CDR1 SNHLY and CDR2 FYNNEI. The CDR3 runs to 16 residues. Trimming stripped 4 bases from V and 5 bases from J, with 20 bases between. The CDR3 nucleotides read TGTGCCAGCAGTGTCTCCTCCGGTGTACAGGGTTATGGCTACACCTTC. Its protein product is CASSVSSGVQGYGYTF.

V gene TRBV12-5 combines with J gene TRBJ1-1, with D perhaps matching TRBD1 (5 bases). Germline CDR1 LGHNT, CDR2 FRNRAP. The CDR3 is made up of 13 amino acids. V shed 5 bases and J shed 0 bases, with 7 bases lying between them. The DNA of the CDR3 is TGTGCTAGTGGTAAAGGGGTGAACACTGAAGCTTTCTTT. This translates into CASGKGVNTEAFF.

This chain connects TRBV11-2 to TRBJ2-7, with D possibly being TRBD1 (5 bases). CDR3 size: 16 residues. V gave up 3 bases and J gave up 2 bases, with 17 bases separating them. From germline, CDR1 is SGHAT and CDR2 FQNNGV. CDR3 in DNA: TGTGCCAGCAGCTTTGATTGGGGCTTAATCGCCTACGAGCAGTACTTC. Translation: CASSFDWGLIAYEQYF.

The chain carries TRBV9 and TRBJ2-5, with D maybe TRBD2 (6 bases). CDR3 size: 16 residues. The V end lost 0 bases, the J end lost 1 base, and 13 bases lay between the germline ends. Germline V gives CDR1 SGDLS, CDR2 YYNGEE. The CDR3: CASSVVIPGVQETQYF. CDR3 bases: TGTGCCAGCAGCGTAGTAATTCCGGGGGTCCAAGAGACCCAGTACTTC. The full variable domain, with the rest looked up from reference TRBV9 and TRBJ2-5, is DSGVTQTPKHLITATGQRVTLRCSPRSGDLSVYWYQQSLDQGLQFLIQYYNGEERAKGNILERFSAQQFPDLHSELNLSSLELGDSALYFCASSVVIPGVQETQYFGPGTRLLVL.

The gene calls are TRBV7-6 and TRBJ1-1; maybe TRBD1 (6 bases). The ends were cut back, 5 bases at V and 1 base at J, with 8 bases in the middle. Germline values: CDR1 SGHVS, CDR2 FNYEAQ. The CDR3 is 13 residues long. DNA of the CDR3: TGTGCCAGCAGCGGACAGAGGAACACTGAAGCTTTCTTT. Protein product: CASSGQRNTEAFF. The full variable domain, rest sourced from reference TRBV7-6 and TRBJ1-1, is GAGVSQSPRYKVTKRGQDVALRCDPISGHVSLYWYRQALGQGPEFLTYFNYEAQQDKSGLPNDRFSAERPEGSISTLTIQRTEQRDSAMYRCASSGQRNTEAFFGQGTRLTVV.

In this sample, this clone turned up once. This chain uses TRBV30 with TRBJ1-2; perhaps TRBD1 as D (6 bases). Germline V gives CDR1 GTSNPN, CDR2 SVGIG (reference sequence). Deletions cut 1 base from V and 5 bases from J, with 8 bases between. CDR3 length equals 12 residues. DNA for the CDR3: TGTGCCTGGAGTGGGACAGCATATGGCTACACCTTC. Residues: CAWSGTAYGYTF.

The chain is built from TRBV9 and TRBJ2-3, with D uncertain. CDR1 is SGDLS, CDR2 YYNGEE, per germline. The CDR3 has 13 amino acids. Trimming removed 4 bases from V and 2 bases from J, with 8 bases in between. The CDR3 DNA follows: TGTGCCAGCAGCCAGACTGCCACAGATACGCAGTATTTT. Encoded protein: CASSQTATDTQYF.